This record covers a single T cell receptor beta chain. Assay used: immunoSEQ multiplex PCR; TCRdb lists only in-frame clones, some missing. Of under 300,000 clones listed, roughly nine tenths are singletons. This CDR3 comprises 14 residues. V shed 0 bases and J shed 11 bases, with 18 bases lying between them. The germline gives CDR1 SGHRS, CDR2 YFSETQ. The data originate from a study of blood T cell repertoires in COVID-19. Across the whole study: Sources were T cells, B-cell-depleted T cells, or PBMCs; the material itself was cDNA or gDNA.

Study members were between about 18 and 90 years old and lived in some 26 US regions. Researchers sorted participants into cohorts using their self-reported clinical history. The chain has TRBV5-1 and TRBJ2-7; D is perhaps TRBD1 (6 bases). The specimen was PBMCs or T cells enriched from blood (not recorded which). The clonotype comes from a woman under 30 who had recovered from COVID-19. Here the CDR3 reads CASSLVAQGRGKYF. The CDR3 DNA is TGCGCCAGCAGCTTGGTAGCGCAGGGGAGAGGAAAGTACTTC.